This T cell receptor beta chain comes out of a study of T cells in Graves' hyperthyroidism and ophthalmopathy. From RNA transcripts, TCR beta CDR3 regions were amplified. The TCR CDR3 first-round RT-PCR relied on the HTBI primer set. MiXCR, applied by TCRdb to the multiplex PCR reads, yields one record per CDR3 protein. Of some 360,000 distinct CDR3 sequences listed, over 11% are singletons. This clonotype was detected a few times. CDR1 and CDR2 from the germline V gene are SGHRS and YFSETQ. CDR3 length equals 14 residues. Trimming removed 3 bases at V and 1 base at J, with 7 bases between. The sample taken for sequencing was blood. This chain links TRBV5-1 with TRBJ2-2; no reliable D call. This TCR derives from a woman aged 55-75 years with Graves' hyperthyroidism. CDR3 in amino acids: CASSWRQNTGELFF. The DNA of the CDR3 is TGCGCCAGCAGCTGGAGACAGAACACCGGGGAGCTGTTTTTT. The variable domain in full, with the rest retrieved from reference TRBV5-1 and TRBJ2-2, is KAGVTQTPRYLIKTRGQQVTLSCSPISGHRSVSWYQQTPGQGLQFLFEYFSETQRNKGNFPGRFSGRQFSNSRSEMNVSTLELGDSALYLCASSWRQNTGELFFGEGSRLTVL.